This TCR beta chain originates from a study of blood T cell repertoires in COVID-19. Germline V lookup: CDR1 GTSNPN, CDR2 SVGIG (reference sequence). Between the trimmed V and J ends, which lost 0 bases and 11 bases, there was a span of 16 bases. This CDR3 spans 13 amino acids. Clones were read by immunoSEQ multiplex PCR, and TCRdb kept only the in-frame ones, dropping some. The data hold about 210,000 clones, with 80% to 90% observed a single time. The clonotype was recovered from a middle-aged woman with active or convalescent COVID-19. Input material: peripheral blood. This sequence joins TRBV30 and TRBJ1-1; D uncertain. CDR3: CAWSVAPRLSAFF. The CDR3 DNA sequence: TGTGCCTGGAGTGTAGCCCCTCGCTTGTCGGCTTTCTTT.